One T cell receptor beta chain is described in this entry. Its antigen is as yet unknown. Not a single patient had been given any form of treatment at any point before undergoing thyroid surgery. The CDR3 spans 15 residues. Trimming stripped 0 bases from V and 5 bases from J, with 13 bases between. Germline loops: CDR1 MNHEY, CDR2 SVGEGT. These data belong to a study of metastatic and nonmetastatic thyroid tumors. On the study more broadly: Where malignant and benign thyroid patients were concerned, repertoires were compared across blood and tumor or nodule tissue.

Original methodology: A classifier of distant metastasis in papillary thyroid cancer was built from CDR3 differences (across clinicopathological groups). TCRdb redid the clone calls on the PCR reads using MiXCR. The authors' filters were not applied to this entry. The repertoire holds about 3,900 clones, with roughly two fifths as singletons. Regarding the study as a whole: Malignant thyroid tumors reportedly exceeded benign nodules significantly in TCR beta diversity, with the difference appearing in blood and tumor.

What was sequenced was tumor tissue. The sequence derives from a male donor with papillary thyroid cancer or a benign thyroid nodule (not recorded which). Some clones in this sample may be carry-over from other donors' samples. The chain combines TRBV6-2 or TRBV6-3 with TRBJ1-2; perhaps TRBD1 as D (6 bases). CDR3 coding DNA: TGTGCCAGCAGTTACTCGACGACAGGACGATATGGCTACACCTTC. It codes for CASSYSTTGRYGYTF.